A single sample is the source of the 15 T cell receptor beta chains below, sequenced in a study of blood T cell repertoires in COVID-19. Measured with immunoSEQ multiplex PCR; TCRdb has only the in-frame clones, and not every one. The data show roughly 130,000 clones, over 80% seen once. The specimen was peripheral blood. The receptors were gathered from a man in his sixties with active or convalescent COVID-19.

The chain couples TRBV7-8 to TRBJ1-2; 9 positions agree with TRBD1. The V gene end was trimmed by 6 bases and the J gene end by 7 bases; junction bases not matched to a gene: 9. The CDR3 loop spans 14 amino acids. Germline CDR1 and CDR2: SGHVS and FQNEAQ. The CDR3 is CASSRRDRAVGYTF. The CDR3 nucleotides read TGTGCCAGCAGTCGCCGGGACAGGGCGGTTGGCTACACCTTC.

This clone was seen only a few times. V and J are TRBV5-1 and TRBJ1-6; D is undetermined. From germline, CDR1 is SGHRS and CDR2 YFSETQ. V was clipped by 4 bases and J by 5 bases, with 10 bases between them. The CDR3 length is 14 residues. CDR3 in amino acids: CASSRRGHNSPLHF. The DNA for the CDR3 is TGCGCCAGCAGCCGTCGGGGTCATAATTCACCCCTCCACTTT. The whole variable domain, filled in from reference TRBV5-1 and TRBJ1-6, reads KAGVTQTPRYLIKTRGQQVTLSCSPISGHRSVSWYQQTPGQGLQFLFEYFSETQRNKGNFPGRFSGRQFSNSRSEMNVSTLELGDSALYLCASSRRGHNSPLHFGNGTRLTVT.

CDR3 region: CSASRGGRPNEQFF. CDR3 nucleotides: TGCAGTGCTAGTAGGGGGGGCAGGCCGAATGAGCAGTTCTTC. The rearrangement links TRBV20-1 to TRBJ2-1, with D maybe TRBD2 (7 bases). The germline V gene has CDR1 DFQATT and CDR2 SNEGSKA (reference sequence). V lost 3 bases to trimming and J lost 7 bases, with 16 bases between them. There are 14 residues in the CDR3.

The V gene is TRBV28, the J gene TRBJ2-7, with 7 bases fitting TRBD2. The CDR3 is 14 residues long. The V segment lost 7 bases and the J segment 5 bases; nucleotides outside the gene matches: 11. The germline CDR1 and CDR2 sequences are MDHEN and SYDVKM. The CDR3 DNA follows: TGTGCCAGCAAATCAAGCGGGGACTGGAACGAGCAGTACTTC. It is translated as CASKSSGDWNEQYF.

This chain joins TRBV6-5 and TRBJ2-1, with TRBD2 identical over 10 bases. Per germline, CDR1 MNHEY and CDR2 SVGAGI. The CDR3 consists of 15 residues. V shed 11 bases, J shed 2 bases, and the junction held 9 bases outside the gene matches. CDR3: CAGQIAGGPYNEQFF. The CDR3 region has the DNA TGTGCCGGACAAATAGCGGGGGGACCCTACAATGAGCAGTTCTTC.

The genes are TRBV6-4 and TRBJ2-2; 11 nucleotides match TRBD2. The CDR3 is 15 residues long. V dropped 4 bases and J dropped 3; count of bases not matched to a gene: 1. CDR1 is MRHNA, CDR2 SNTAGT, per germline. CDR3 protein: CASSVLAGDTGELFF. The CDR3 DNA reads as TGTGCCAGCAGTGTACTAGCGGGAGACACCGGGGAGCTGTTTTTT.

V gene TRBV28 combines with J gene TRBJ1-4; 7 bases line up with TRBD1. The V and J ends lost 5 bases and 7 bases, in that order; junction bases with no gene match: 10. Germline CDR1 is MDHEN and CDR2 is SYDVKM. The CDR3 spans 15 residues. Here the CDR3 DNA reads TGTGCCAGCAGTCCAAAGACAGGGTTATTTGAAAAACTGTTTTTT. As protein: CASSPKTGLFEKLFF.

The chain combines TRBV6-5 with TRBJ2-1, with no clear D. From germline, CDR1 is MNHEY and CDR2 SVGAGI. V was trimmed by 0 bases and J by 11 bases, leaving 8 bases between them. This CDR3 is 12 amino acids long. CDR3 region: CASSYSAGKQFF. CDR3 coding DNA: TGTGCCAGCAGTTACTCGGCAGGAAAGCAGTTCTTC.

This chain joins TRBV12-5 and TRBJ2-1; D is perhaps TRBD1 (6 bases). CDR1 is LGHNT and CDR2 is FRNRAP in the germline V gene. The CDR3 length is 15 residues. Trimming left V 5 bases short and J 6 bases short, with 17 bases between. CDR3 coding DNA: TGTGCTAGTGGTACAGGGACGGGCAGGGCCAATGAGCAGTTCTTC. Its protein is CASGTGTGRANEQFF.

The CDR3 protein is CATSGQVGNEQFF. CDR3 DNA sequence: TGTGCCACCAGCGGCCAGGTGGGTAATGAGCAGTTCTTC. The chain carries TRBV15 and TRBJ2-1; D uncertain. The CDR3 is 13 amino acids. Germline V gene data show CDR1 as LNHNV and CDR2 as YYDKDF (reference sequence). Trimming took off 5 bases at V and 7 bases at J, with 12 bases between the two ends.

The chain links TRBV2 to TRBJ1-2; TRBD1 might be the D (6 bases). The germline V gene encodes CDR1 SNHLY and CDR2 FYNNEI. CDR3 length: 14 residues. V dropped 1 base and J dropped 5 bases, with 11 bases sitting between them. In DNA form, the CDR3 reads TGTGCCAGCAGTGAAGTCGGCAGGGGATATGGCTACACCTTC. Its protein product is CASSEVGRGYGYTF.

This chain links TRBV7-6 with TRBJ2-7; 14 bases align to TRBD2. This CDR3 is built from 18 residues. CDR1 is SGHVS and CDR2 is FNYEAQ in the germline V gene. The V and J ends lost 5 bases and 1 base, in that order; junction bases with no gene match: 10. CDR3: CASSPRLAGGVGSYEQYF. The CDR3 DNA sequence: TGTGCCAGCAGCCCACGACTAGCGGGAGGGGTGGGGTCCTACGAGCAGTACTTC.

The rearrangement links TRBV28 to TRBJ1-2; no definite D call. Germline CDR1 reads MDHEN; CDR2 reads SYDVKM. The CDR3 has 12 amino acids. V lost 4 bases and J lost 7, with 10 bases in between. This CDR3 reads CASSYGGGGYTF. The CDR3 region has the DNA TGTGCCAGCAGTTATGGAGGCGGTGGCTACACCTTC.

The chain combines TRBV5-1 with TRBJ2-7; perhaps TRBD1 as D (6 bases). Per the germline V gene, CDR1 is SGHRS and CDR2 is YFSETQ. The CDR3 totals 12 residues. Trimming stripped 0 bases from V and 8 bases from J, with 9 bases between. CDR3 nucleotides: TGCGCCAGCAGCTTGGATGGGGGCAAGCAGTACTTC. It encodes CASSLDGGKQYF.

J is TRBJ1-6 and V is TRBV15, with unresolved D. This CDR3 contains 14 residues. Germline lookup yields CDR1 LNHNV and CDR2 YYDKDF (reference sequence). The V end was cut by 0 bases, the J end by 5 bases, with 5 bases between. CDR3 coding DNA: TGTGCCACCAGCAGAGATGCGGATAATTCACCCCTCCACTTT. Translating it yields CATSRDADNSPLHF.